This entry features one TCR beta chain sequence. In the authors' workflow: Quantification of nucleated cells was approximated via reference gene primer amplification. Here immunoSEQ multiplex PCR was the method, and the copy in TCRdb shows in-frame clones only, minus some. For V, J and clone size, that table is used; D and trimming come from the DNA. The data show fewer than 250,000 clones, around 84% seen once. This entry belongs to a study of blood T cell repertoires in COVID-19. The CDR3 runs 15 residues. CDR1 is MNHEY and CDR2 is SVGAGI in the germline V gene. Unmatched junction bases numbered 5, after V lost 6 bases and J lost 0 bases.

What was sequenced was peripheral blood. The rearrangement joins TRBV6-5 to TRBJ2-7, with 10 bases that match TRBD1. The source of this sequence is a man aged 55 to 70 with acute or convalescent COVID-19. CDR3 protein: CASRAGQGSSYEQYF. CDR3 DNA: TGTGCCAGCAGAGCGGGACAGGGGTCCTCCTACGAGCAGTACTTC.